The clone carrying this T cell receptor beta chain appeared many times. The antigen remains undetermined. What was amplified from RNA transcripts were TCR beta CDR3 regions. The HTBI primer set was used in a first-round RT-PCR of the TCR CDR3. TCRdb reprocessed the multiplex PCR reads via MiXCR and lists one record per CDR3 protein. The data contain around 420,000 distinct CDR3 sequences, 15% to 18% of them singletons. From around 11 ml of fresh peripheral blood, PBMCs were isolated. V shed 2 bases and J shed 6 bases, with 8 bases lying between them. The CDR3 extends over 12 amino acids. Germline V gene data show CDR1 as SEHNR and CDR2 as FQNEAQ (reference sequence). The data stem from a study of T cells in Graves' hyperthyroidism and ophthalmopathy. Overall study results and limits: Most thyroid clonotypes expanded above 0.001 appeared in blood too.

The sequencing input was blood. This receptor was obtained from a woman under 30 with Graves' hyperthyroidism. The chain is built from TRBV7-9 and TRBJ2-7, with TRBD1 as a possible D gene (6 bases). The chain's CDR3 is CASSLTGTEQYF. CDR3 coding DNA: TGTGCCAGCAGCTTAACAGGGACCGAGCAGTACTTC.